The 4 T cell receptor beta chains in this list originate from one sample, sequenced in a study of blood T cell repertoires in COVID-19. Libraries were prepared by immunoSEQ multiplex PCR; TCRdb keeps only in-frame clonotypes and omits some of them. The table has roughly 80,000 clones, roughly four fifths seen once. Sequences were obtained from peripheral blood. These receptors were collected from a human donor in a cohort sampled during active COVID-19.

The rearrangement uses TRBV21-1 and TRBJ2-4; no check of the table's D call, TRBD1, against the DNA was made. TRBV21-1 is annotated as a pseudogene. The CDR3 extends over 17 amino acids. CDR3 protein: CASSKGASAQGANIQYF. CDR3 coding DNA: TGTGCCAGCAGCAAAGGGGCTTCGGCACAGGGGGCAAACATTCAGTACTTC.

The chain employs TRBV19 and TRBJ1-2; 8 bases line up with TRBD1. The CDR3 has 15 amino acids. Germline V gives CDR1 LNHDA, CDR2 SQIVND (reference sequence). With 1 base clipped from V and 8 bases from J, the junction kept 9 bases outside the gene matches. CDR3 bases: TGTGCCAGTAGTATAGGAGACAGGGGCCGTGGAGGCTACACCTTC. It encodes CASSIGDRGRGGYTF.

The chain has TRBV9 and TRBJ1-4, with D maybe TRBD1 (5 bases). The CDR3 length is 15 residues. Germline V gene sequence: CDR1 SGDLS, CDR2 YYNGEE. The ends were cut back, 1 base at V and 5 bases at J, with 12 bases in the middle. As DNA, the CDR3 is TGTGCCAGCAGCGTAATTGGGGCTTCCAATGAAAAACTGTTTTTT. It yields the protein CASSVIGASNEKLFF.

This chain joins TRBV28 and TRBJ1-5; TRBD1 aligns across 8 bases. Germline CDR1 MDHEN, CDR2 SYDVKM. Germline trimming cut 9 bases from V and 5 bases from J; bases unmatched to any gene: 6. The CDR3 spans 13 residues. In DNA, the CDR3 is TGTGCCAGTACCAGGGGGCTTTATCAGCCCCAGCATTTT. Encoded protein: CASTRGLYQPQHF. The variable domain in full, completed from reference TRBV28 and TRBJ1-5, reads DVKVTQSSRYLVKRTGEKVFLECVQDMDHENMFWYRQDPGLGLRLIYFSYDVKMKEKGDIPEGYSVSREKKERFSLILESASTNQTSMYLCASTRGLYQPQHFGDGTRLSIL.